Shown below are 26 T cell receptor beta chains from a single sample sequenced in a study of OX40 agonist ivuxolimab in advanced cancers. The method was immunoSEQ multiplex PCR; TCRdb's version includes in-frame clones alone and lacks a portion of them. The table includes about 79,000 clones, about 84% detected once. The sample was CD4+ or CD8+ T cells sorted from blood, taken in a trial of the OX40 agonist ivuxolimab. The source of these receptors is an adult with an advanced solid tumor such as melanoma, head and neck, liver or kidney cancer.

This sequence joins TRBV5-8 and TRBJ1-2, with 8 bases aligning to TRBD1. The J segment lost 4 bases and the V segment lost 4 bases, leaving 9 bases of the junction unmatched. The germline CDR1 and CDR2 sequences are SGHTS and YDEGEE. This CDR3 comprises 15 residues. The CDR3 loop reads CASSLGQGSGYGYTF. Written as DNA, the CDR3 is TGTGCCAGCAGCCTAGGACAGGGCTCTGGCTATGGCTACACCTTC.

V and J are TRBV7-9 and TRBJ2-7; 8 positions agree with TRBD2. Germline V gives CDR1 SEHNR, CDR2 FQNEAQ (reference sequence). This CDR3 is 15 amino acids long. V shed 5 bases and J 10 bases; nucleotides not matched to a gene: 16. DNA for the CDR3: TGTGCCAGCAGCCAAGGAGCGGGAGTTCCCTTACATCAGTACTTC. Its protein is CASSQGAGVPLHQYF. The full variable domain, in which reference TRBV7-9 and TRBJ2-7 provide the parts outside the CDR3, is DTGVSQNPRHKITKRGQNVTFRCDPISEHNRLYWYRQTLGQGPEFLTYFQNEAQLEKSRLLSDRFSAERPKGSFSTLEIQRTEQGDSAMYLCASSQGAGVPLHQYFGPGTRLTVT.

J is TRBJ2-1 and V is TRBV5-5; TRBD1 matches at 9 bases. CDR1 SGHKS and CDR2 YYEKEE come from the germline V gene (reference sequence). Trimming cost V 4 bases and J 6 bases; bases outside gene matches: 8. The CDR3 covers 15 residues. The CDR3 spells CASSQVQGAGNEQFF. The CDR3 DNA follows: TGTGCCAGCAGCCAAGTACAGGGGGCAGGCAATGAGCAGTTCTTC.

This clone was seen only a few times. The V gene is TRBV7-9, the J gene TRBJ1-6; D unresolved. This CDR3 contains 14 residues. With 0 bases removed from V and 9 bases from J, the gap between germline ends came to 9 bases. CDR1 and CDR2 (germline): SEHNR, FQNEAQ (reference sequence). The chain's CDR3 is CASSLARVISPLHF. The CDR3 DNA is TGTGCCAGCAGCTTAGCGAGGGTGATTTCACCCCTCCACTTT.

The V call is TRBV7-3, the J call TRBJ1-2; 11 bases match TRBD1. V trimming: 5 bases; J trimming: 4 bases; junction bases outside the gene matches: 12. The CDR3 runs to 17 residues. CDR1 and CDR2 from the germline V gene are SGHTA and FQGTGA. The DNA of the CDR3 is TGTGCCAGCAGCCCATCCCCCGGACAGGGGGCTACCTATGGCTACACCTTC. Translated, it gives CASSPSPGQGATYGYTF.

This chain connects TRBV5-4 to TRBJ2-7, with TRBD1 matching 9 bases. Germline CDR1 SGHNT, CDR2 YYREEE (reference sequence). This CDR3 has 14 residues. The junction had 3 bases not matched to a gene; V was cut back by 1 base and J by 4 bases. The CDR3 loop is CASSLSGQGYEQYF. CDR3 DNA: TGTGCCAGCAGCTTGTCGGGACAGGGTTACGAGCAGTACTTC.

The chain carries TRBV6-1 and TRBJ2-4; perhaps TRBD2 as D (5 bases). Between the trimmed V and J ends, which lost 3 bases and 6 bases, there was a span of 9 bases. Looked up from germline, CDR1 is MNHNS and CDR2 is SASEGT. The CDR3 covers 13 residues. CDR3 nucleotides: TGTGCCAGCAGTGACTACGAGGGAAACATTCAGTACTTC. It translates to CASSDYEGNIQYF.

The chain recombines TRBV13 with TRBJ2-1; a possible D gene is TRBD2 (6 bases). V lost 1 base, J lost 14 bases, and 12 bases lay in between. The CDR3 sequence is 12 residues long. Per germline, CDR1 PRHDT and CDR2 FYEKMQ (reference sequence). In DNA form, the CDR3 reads TGTGCCAGCAGCTTAGAACCGGGGGAAAAGTTCTTC. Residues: CASSLEPGEKFF.

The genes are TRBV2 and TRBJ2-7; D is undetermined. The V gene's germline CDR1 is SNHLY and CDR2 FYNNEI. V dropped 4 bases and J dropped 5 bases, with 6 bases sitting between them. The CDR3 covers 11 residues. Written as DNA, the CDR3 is TGTGCCAGCAGTGGCTTTAACGAGCAGTACTTC. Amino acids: CASSGFNEQYF.

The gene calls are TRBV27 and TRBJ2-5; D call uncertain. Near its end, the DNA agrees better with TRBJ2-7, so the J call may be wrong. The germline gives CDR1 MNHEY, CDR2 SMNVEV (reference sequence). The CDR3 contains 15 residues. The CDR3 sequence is CASSIEPGSTYEQYF. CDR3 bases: TGTGCCAGCAGTATTGAACCGGGTTCCACCTACGAGCAGTACTTC.

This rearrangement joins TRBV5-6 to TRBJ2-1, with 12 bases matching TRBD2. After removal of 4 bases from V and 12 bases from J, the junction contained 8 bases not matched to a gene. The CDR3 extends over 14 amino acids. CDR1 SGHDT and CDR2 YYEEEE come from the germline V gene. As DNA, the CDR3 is TGTGCCAGCAGCCAGGGACTAGCGGGCGACTGGCAGTTCTTC. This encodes CASSQGLAGDWQFF.

CDR3 loop: CASSAGLHQETQYF. The CDR3 bases are TGTGCCAGTAGTGCGGGACTACACCAAGAGACCCAGTACTTC. The genes are TRBV19 and TRBJ2-5; TRBD2 matches 7 bases. Unmatched junction bases numbered 3, after V lost 5 bases and J lost 0 bases. From germline, CDR1 is LNHDA and CDR2 SQIVND (reference sequence). The CDR3 has 14 amino acids.

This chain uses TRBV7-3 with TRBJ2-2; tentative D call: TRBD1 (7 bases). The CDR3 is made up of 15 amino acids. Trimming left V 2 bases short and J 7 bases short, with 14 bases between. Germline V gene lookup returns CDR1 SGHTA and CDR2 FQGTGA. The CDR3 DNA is TGTGCCAGCAGCTTATCCCAGGGGGGAGGCGGGGAGCTGTTTTTT. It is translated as CASSLSQGGGGELFF.

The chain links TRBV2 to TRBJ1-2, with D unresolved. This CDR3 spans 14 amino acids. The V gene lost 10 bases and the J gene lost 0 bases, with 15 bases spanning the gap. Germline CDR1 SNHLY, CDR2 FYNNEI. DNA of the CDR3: TGTGCCACCCACGGGCAAACAGCTAACTATGGCTACACCTTC. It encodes CATHGQTANYGYTF. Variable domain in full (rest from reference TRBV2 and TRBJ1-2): EPEVTQTPSHQVTQMGQEVILRCVPISNHLYFYWYRQILGQKVEFLVSFYNNEISEKSEIFDDQFSVERPDGSNFTLKIRSTKLEDSAMYFCATHGQTANYGYTFGSGTRLTVV.

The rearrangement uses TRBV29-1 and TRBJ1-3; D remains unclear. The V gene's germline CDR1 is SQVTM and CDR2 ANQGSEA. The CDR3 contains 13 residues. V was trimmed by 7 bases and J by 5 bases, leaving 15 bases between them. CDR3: CSAYTRARNTIYF. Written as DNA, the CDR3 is TGCAGCGCCTATACCAGAGCCCGAAACACCATATATTTT.

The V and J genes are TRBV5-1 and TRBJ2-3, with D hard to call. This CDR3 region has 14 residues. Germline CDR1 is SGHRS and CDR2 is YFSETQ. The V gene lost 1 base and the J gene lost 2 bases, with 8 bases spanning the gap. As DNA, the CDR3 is TGCGCCAGCAGCTTGTCATCCGTCACAGATACGCAGTATTTT. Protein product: CASSLSSVTDTQYF.

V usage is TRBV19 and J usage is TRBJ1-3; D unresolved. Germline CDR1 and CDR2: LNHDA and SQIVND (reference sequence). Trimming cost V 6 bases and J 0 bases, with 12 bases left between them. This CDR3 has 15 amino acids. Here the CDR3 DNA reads TGTGCCAGTAGCCTCGGGGAGTACTCTGGAAACACCATATATTTT. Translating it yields CASSLGEYSGNTIYF.

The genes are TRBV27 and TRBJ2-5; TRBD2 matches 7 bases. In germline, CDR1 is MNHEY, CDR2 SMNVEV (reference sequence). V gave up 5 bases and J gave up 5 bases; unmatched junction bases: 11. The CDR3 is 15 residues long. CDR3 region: CASSPAWGRAETQYF. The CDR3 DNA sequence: TGTGCCAGCAGTCCCGCCTGGGGGAGGGCGGAGACCCAGTACTTC.

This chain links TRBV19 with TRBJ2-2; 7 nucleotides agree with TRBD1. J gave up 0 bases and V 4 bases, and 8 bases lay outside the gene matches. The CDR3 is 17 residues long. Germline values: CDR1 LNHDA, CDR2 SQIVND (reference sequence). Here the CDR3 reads CASSTGKGATNTGELFF. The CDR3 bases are TGTGCCAGTAGTACGGGTAAGGGGGCGACGAACACCGGGGAGCTGTTTTTT.

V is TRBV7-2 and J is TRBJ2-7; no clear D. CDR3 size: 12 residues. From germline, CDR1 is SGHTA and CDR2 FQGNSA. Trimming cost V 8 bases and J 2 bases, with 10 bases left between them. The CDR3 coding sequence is TGTGCCAGCGGGTTCCCTACCTACGAGCAGTACTTC. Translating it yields CASGFPTYEQYF.

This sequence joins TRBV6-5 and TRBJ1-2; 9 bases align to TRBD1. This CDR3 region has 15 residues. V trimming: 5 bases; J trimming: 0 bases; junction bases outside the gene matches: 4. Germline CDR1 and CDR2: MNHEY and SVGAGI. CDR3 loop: CASSTGGPANYGYTF. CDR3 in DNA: TGTGCCAGCAGTACAGGGGGCCCAGCTAACTATGGCTACACCTTC.

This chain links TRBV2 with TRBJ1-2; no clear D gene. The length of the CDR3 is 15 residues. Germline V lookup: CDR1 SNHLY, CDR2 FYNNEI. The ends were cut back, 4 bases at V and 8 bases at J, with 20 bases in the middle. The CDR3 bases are TGTGCCAGCAGTGTTGGTCTTCAAAGTCAAAACGGCTACACCTTC. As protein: CASSVGLQSQNGYTF.

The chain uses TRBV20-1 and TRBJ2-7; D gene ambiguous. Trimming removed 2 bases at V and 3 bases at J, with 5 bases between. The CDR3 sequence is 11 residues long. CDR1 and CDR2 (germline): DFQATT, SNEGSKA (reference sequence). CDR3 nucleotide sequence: TGCAGTGCTAGAAATGTCTACGAGCAGTACTTC. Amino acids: CSARNVYEQYF.

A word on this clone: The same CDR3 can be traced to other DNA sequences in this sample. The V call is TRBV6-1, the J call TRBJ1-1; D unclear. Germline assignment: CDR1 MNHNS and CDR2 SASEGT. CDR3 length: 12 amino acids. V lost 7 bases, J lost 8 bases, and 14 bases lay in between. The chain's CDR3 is CASTYDATEAFF. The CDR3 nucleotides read TGTGCCAGCACCTATGACGCCACCGAAGCTTTCTTT.

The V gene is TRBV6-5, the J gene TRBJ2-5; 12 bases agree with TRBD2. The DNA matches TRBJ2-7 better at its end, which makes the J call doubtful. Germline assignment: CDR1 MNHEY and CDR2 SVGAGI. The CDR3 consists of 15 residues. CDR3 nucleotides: TGTGCCAGCAGTTATCGGGGACTAGCGGGCTACGAGCAGTACTTC. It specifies CASSYRGLAGYEQYF.

This CDR3 reads CASSDPSGGGLYNEQFF. The CDR3 DNA reads TGTGCCAGCAGTGATCCTTCGGGCGGGGGTCTTTACAATGAGCAGTTCTTC. V usage is TRBV6-1 and J usage is TRBJ2-1, with 7 bases matching TRBD2. CDR3 length: 17 amino acids. With 3 bases clipped from V and 4 bases from J, the junction kept 12 bases outside the gene matches. Germline CDR1 MNHNS, CDR2 SASEGT.